This T cell receptor beta chain is drawn from a study of low-dose radiotherapy and immunotherapy resistance in tumors. Study information: Cohort 1 got 0.5 Gy per fraction every 2 weeks, 6.5 Gy in total.

TRAV- and TRBV-specific primers were used for first-strand cDNA, which covered alpha and beta chains. With a constant-region primer and a V-primer adapter, TCRs were subjected to about 20 PCR cycles of amplification. Following isolation, mRNA was amplified via in vitro transcription. In TCRdb, the reads were re-called with MiXCR into one record per CDR3 protein. The data show fewer than 110,000 distinct CDR3 sequences, around 21% seen once. In its sample, this clonotype was seen many times. Time point of the sample: after trial treatment. The sample's treatment: LDRT plus nivolumab, ipilimumab, low-dose cyclophosphamide and aspirin (RACIN trial). Donors were administered nivolumab, ipilimumab, aspirin and low-dose cyclophosphamide, together with low-dose radiotherapy. Germline CDR1 SGHDN, CDR2 FVKESK. With 2 bases removed from V and 1 base from J, the gap between germline ends came to 11 bases. This CDR3 is built from 15 residues.

This sequence was found in a male donor with prostate cancer. This chain connects TRBV14 to TRBJ1-1; D not certain. The sample consisted of PBMCs, taken after low-dose radiotherapy plus immunotherapy. The CDR3 loop is CASSQMSRGNTEAFF. CDR3 coding DNA: TGTGCCAGCAGCCAAATGTCCCGAGGGAACACTGAAGCTTTCTTT.